What follows describes a single T cell receptor (beta chain). The specificity of this receptor is unknown. One junction end does not reproduce the germline sequence, and a read error may be involved. Libraries were built with PCR. These reads were obtained on an Illumina HiSeq 4000. Bulk TCR libraries were made following a previously described method, with the TCR primers given in Table S5. Total RNA was purified with the Qiagen AllPrep DNA/RNA kit. Before any analysis, reads coming from multiple sequencing runs of the same library were combined into one pool. In the paper's pipeline: Reads were retained only if their TCR constant sequence matched exactly, and those retained reads were trimmed to 150 nt and grouped according to their 12-nt molecular barcodes. Reads inside each barcode group were sub-clustered using a 15% Levenshtein threshold, and a quality-weighted consensus sequence was constructed for each RNA molecule. Non-functional sequences were excluded, and lower-count sequences lying one edit away from another sequence were also excluded. Based on a fit of two negative binomial distributions, barcode sub-clusters having less than 20% of the maximum read count were discarded. TCRdb reworked the public reads: Q25 trimming with fastp, MiXCR clone assembly, productive beta chains retained. Rows with one shared CDR3 protein collapse into an entry with the most common genes and DNA. Clone size and V and J calls follow TCRdb, not the original study. In this sample the table shows approximately 500,000 distinct CDR3 sequences, 20% to 25% of which occur a single time. About 0.84% of the sample is held by the ten biggest clonotypes.

The CDR3 has 17 amino acids, counting the end cysteine and phenylalanine. This entry keeps only the CDR3 DNA: 51 bases, framed from base 1. CDR1 and CDR2 were assigned from the germline V gene (reference sequence) as MNHEY and SMNVEV. This record comes from a study of molecular identifiers for immune sequencing clone quantification (dated by TCRdb to the late 2010s). For the wider study: In a replicate experiment, RNA from approximately 22,000 or 94,000 naive CD8 T cells was split into five aliquots, four of which were sequenced. This methods study used CD8 T cells to benchmark TCR RNA copy counting and molecular-identifier clustering-based TCR repertoire sequencing (MIDCIRS). Overall study results and their limits: A single cell's worth of spiked-in Jurkat TCR RNA was reported detectable even among about 1.1 million naive CD8 T cells. When barcode sub-clustering was left out, chimeric consensus sequences inflated TCR diversity, with chimeras reaching as high as 47%. The naive libraries included spiked-in Jurkat TCR RNA (fewer than 11 copies' worth), and this Jurkat TCR RNA is not part of the donor repertoire. About 2.9 recovered TCR RNA copies per cell were obtained by modeling, versus roughly 10 by digital PCR, implying a capture efficiency of 30% to 35%. Highly expanded clone sizes could be underestimated because identical TCR molecules may share a barcode. In CMV-specific effector cells, clones with more than 20 RNA copies contained over 99% of molecules, whereas in naive cells such clones contained under 1% of molecules.

Libraries of naive CD8 T cells were built from around 20,000 to 1,000,000 sorted cells, with 10%, 30% or 50% of the purified RNA used. On a BD FACSAria II, naive CD8 T cells were FACS-sorted as CD8+CD4-CCR7+CD45RA+ and collected into RLT Plus buffer. To test detection sensitivity, Jurkat RNA equal to ten TCR copies was added to samples of roughly 18,000-1,100,000 naive CD8 T cells. Enrichment of CD8 T cells was done with RosetteSep CD8+ T Cell Enrichment Cocktail plus Ficoll-Paque, and ACK red cell lysis came afterward. The sequence links TRBV27 to TRBJ2-1; 10 bases in between match TRBD2. Sequenced sample: naive CD8+ T cells from blood, with Jurkat cell RNA spiked in. The sample's cell subset or site label, decoded: FACS-sorted CD8+CD4-CCR7+CD45RA+ naive T cells. This TCR derives from a human donor in good health. Some libraries in this study had Jurkat cell RNA spiked in. The DNA reads as follows: TGTGCCAGCAGTTTGTCTAGCGGGAGCTCTTCCTACAATGAGCAGATCTTC. This translates into CASSLSSGSSSYNEQIF.